The T cell receptor (beta chain) described here comes from a study of blood T cell repertoires in COVID-19. Study-wide background: Sources were T cells, B-cell-depleted T cells, or PBMCs; the material itself was cDNA or gDNA.

Participants' reported clinical history set cohort assignment. Generated by immunoSEQ multiplex PCR, the TCRdb table keeps only in-frame clones and is missing some. The sample carries a few hundred thousand clones, around 86% recorded once. Germline V CDR1 and CDR2: SNHLY, FYNNEI. Trimming removed 5 bases from V and 3 bases from J, with 10 bases in between. CDR3 size: 13 residues. The chain has TRBV2 and TRBJ2-5; D might be TRBD2 (6 bases). The sample comprised PBMCs or T cells enriched from blood (not recorded which). The source is a woman aged 50 to 60 who had recovered from COVID-19. CDR3 amino acids: CASSRDSEETQYF. The CDR3 DNA follows: TGTGCCAGCAGTCGGGACTCCGAAGAGACCCAGTACTTC.